The T cell receptor beta chain described here comes from a study of T-cell memory formation after mild COVID-19. MiXCR, run by TCRdb on the 5' RACE reads, gives a single entry per CDR3 protein. The sample has 350,000 to 550,000 distinct CDR3 sequences, under 20% seen once. V was clipped by 6 bases and J by 3 bases, with 18 bases between them. The germline gives CDR1 MNHEY, CDR2 SMNVEV (reference sequence). This CDR3 is 16 amino acids long. The sequenced sample consisted of PBMCs or a T cell subset sorted from them (not recorded which). This TCR came from a man aged 18 to 35 who had mild COVID-19 (a few samples of this study predate the infection). Cell type and time point are not known. The chain uses TRBV27 and TRBJ2-1; perhaps TRBD1 as D (6 bases). The DNA for the CDR3 is TGTGCCAGCAGATTCAACAGGGATATCGGCTACAATGAGCAGTTCTTC. Amino acids: CASRFNRDIGYNEQFF.